What follows are 14 T cell receptor beta chains derived from one specimen sequenced in a study of identical twins. TCRdb used MiXCR to reprocess the 5' RACE reads, holding one entry per CDR3 protein. The data contain 700,000 to 950,000 distinct CDR3 sequences, 9% to 15% of them singletons. The data were also submitted as part of a second study, on yellow fever vaccine responses in identical twins.

Sequenced input: PBMCs. The receptors originated from a woman aged 18-35 years in good health.

The chain joins TRBV27 to TRBJ2-2; either TRBD1 or TRBD2 may fit D (6 bases each). Germline values: CDR1 MNHEY, CDR2 SMNVEV (reference sequence). CDR3 size: 16 residues. The V end was cut by 7 bases, the J end by 0 bases, with 15 bases between. DNA of the CDR3: TGTGCCAGCACCCAGTCGGGGGCTCCGAACACCGGGGAGCTGTTTTTT. Protein product: CASTQSGAPNTGELFF.

This chain connects TRBV24-1 to TRBJ1-2; 11 nucleotides match TRBD1. J was trimmed by 2 bases and V by 5 bases; bases with no gene match: 3. Germline V gives CDR1 KGHDR, CDR2 SFDVKD. The CDR3 extends over 15 amino acids. The CDR3 region is CATSAGQGANYGYTF. CDR3 sequence (DNA): TGTGCCACCAGTGCCGGACAGGGGGCAAACTATGGCTACACCTTC.

This clonotype has just a few counts. The chain joins TRBV28 to TRBJ1-5; D gene uncertain. The CDR3 spans 14 residues. Germline CDR1 is MDHEN and CDR2 is SYDVKM. Trimming took 3 bases from V and 3 from J, leaving 9 bases between them. The CDR3 sequence: CASSLSINNQPQHF. CDR3 bases: TGTGCCAGCAGTTTGAGTATAAACAATCAGCCCCAGCATTTT.

The V call is TRBV28, the J call TRBJ2-7; D gene uncertain. Germline V lookup: CDR1 MDHEN, CDR2 SYDVKM. V gave up 5 bases and J gave up 3 bases, with 11 bases separating them. The CDR3 is made up of 13 amino acids. For the CDR3, the DNA is TGTGCCAGCAGTGTATCGACCTTCTACGAGCAGTACTTC. Translating gives CASSVSTFYEQYF.

The chain uses TRBV10-3 and TRBJ2-3, with 8 bases that match TRBD1. V was clipped by 8 bases and J by 2 bases; unmatched bases: 9. This CDR3 region has 15 residues. Looked up from germline, CDR1 is ENHRY and CDR2 is SYGVKD. The CDR3 DNA sequence: TGTGCCATCGGAAGGACAGGGTTCCTCACAGATACGCAGTATTTT. Protein product: CAIGRTGFLTDTQYF.

The genes are TRBV5-1 and TRBJ1-3; tentatively, D is TRBD1 (5 bases). This CDR3 is built from 14 residues. Germline V CDR1 and CDR2: SGHRS, YFSETQ. The germline V and J ends were trimmed by 4 bases and 4 bases, with 12 bases remaining between them. The CDR3 coding sequence is TGCGCCAGCAGCCAAGGGACGGCCGGAAACACCATATATTTT. It is translated as CASSQGTAGNTIYF. The full variable domain, in which reference TRBV5-1 and TRBJ1-3 provide the parts outside the CDR3, is KAGVTQTPRYLIKTRGQQVTLSCSPISGHRSVSWYQQTPGQGLQFLFEYFSETQRNKGNFPGRFSGRQFSNSRSEMNVSTLELGDSALYLCASSQGTAGNTIYFGEGSWLTVV.

This rearrangement joins TRBV11-3 to TRBJ2-1, with D possibly being TRBD2 (5 bases). V was trimmed by 7 bases and J by 0 bases, leaving 13 bases between them. Germline V lookup: CDR1 SGHNT, CDR2 YENEEA. This CDR3 spans 15 amino acids. The CDR3 DNA reads as TGTGCCAGCACGAGGGCGCGTGGCTCCTACAATGAGCAGTTCTTC. It encodes CASTRARGSYNEQFF. Variable domain in full (rest from reference TRBV11-3 and TRBJ2-1): EAGVVQSPRYKIIEKKQPVAFWCNPISGHNTLYWYLQNLGQGPELLIRYENEEAVDDSQLPKDRFSAERLKGVDSTLKIQPAELGDSAVYLCASTRARGSYNEQFFGPGTRLTVL.

This clonotype was counted a few times. J is TRBJ2-7 and V is TRBV20-1; 9 bases align to TRBD1. The V gene's germline CDR1 is DFQATT and CDR2 SNEGSKA (reference sequence). V lost 0 bases to trimming and J lost 3 bases; unmatched junction nucleotides: 6. This CDR3 contains 15 residues. CDR3: CSARDPGTGIYEQYV. CDR3 coding DNA: TGCAGTGCTAGAGATCCCGGGACAGGGATCTACGAGCAGTACGTC.

This clonotype has at least ten counts. The chain employs TRBV5-1 and TRBJ2-4, with unresolved D. Trimming left V 1 base short and J 3 bases short, with 14 bases between. Germline V lookup: CDR1 SGHRS, CDR2 YFSETQ. This CDR3 spans 16 amino acids. CDR3 region: CASSLTELTYKNIQYF. CDR3 DNA: TGCGCCAGCAGCTTGACCGAACTGACTTACAAAAACATTCAGTACTTC.

This clonotype was counted a few times. The chain has TRBV11-1 and TRBJ2-3; 15 nucleotides line up with TRBD2. The CDR3 sequence is 21 residues long. V lost 5 bases, J lost 1 base, and 16 bases stayed unmatched. The germline V gene has CDR1 SGHAT and CDR2 FQDESV (reference sequence). The CDR3 here is CASSPGLAGGPVRLRTDTQYF. CDR3 in DNA: TGTGCCAGCAGCCCCGGACTAGCGGGGGGGCCGGTTCGGTTACGCACAGATACGCAGTATTTT.

The chain links TRBV6-5 to TRBJ2-1, with TRBD2 identical over 13 bases. V was clipped by 2 bases and J by 2 bases; unmatched bases: 3. The CDR3 is 17 amino acids. In germline, CDR1 is MNHEY, CDR2 SVGAGI. This chain's CDR3 is CASSYRTSGGAYNEQFF. In nucleotides, the CDR3 is TGTGCCAGCAGTTACCGGACTAGCGGGGGCGCCTACAATGAGCAGTTCTTC.

The CDR3 is CASSFQPGLAYQTIYNEQFF. The CDR3 coding sequence is TGTGCCAGCAGTTTTCAACCGGGACTAGCATACCAGACCATCTACAATGAGCAGTTCTTC. This chain links TRBV28 with TRBJ2-1; 9 bases fit TRBD2. V trimming: 3 bases; J trimming: 3 bases; junction bases outside the gene matches: 18. The germline CDR1 and CDR2 sequences are MDHEN and SYDVKM. This CDR3 spans 20 amino acids.

The sample holds a few counts of this clonotype. V and J are TRBV2 and TRBJ2-1, with 9 bases that match TRBD2. Trimming took 5 bases from V and 6 from J; bases not matched to a gene: 8. Germline V CDR1 and CDR2: SNHLY, FYNNEI. The CDR3 is made up of 15 amino acids. The chain's CDR3 is CASSIQGLAPNEQFF. The DNA of the CDR3 is TGTGCCAGCAGTATACAGGGACTAGCACCCAATGAGCAGTTCTTC. The variable domain in full, completed from reference TRBV2 and TRBJ2-1, reads EPEVTQTPSHQVTQMGQEVILRCVPISNHLYFYWYRQILGQKVEFLVSFYNNEISEKSEIFDDQFSVERPDGSNFTLKIRSTKLEDSAMYFCASSIQGLAPNEQFFGPGTRLTVL.

This clonotype appeared a few times. The chain combines TRBV12-3 or TRBV12-4 with TRBJ2-2, with 9 bases that match TRBD1. J gave up 6 bases and V 6 bases, and 8 bases lay outside the gene matches. The CDR3 consists of 15 residues. As DNA, the CDR3 is TGTGCCAGCAGGACGGGACAGGGTAATCCCGGGGAGCTGTTTTTT. Its translation is CASRTGQGNPGELFF.